One sample yielded the 29 T cell receptor beta chains listed below, sequenced in a study of blood T cell repertoires in COVID-19. The table came from immunoSEQ multiplex PCR; TCRdb's copy has only in-frame clones and leaves some out. The profile shows around 180,000 clones, 75% to 90% of them singletons. The specimen was peripheral blood. These receptors originate from a human donor with active or convalescent COVID-19. The donor label of this sample is uncertain.

The V call is TRBV27, the J call TRBJ1-4, with no clear D. There are 15 residues in the CDR3. Trimming took off 0 bases at V and 4 bases at J, with 9 bases between the two ends. Germline values: CDR1 MNHEY, CDR2 SMNVEV (reference sequence). In nucleotides, the CDR3 is TGTGCCAGCAGTTTATCGGTGGGCTTTAATGAAAAACTGTTTTTT. It codes for CASSLSVGFNEKLFF.

The genes are TRBV3-1 (or the pseudogene TRBV3-2) and TRBJ2-3; no clear D. CDR1 is LGHDT and CDR2 is YNNKEL in the germline V gene (reference sequence). Trimming took 5 bases from V and 0 from J, leaving 12 bases between them. The CDR3 covers 15 residues. The CDR3 nucleotides are TGTGCCAGCAGCAAAGTGGGCCCGAGCACAGATACGCAGTATTTT. Amino acids: CASSKVGPSTDTQYF.

The chain is built from TRBV28 and TRBJ1-5; TRBD1 matches at 9 bases. The trim removed 3 bases at V and 6 bases at J, leaving 3 bases unmatched. Germline-derived CDR1 and CDR2 are MDHEN and SYDVKM. CDR3 length: 14 amino acids. This chain's CDR3 is CASSFDRGVQPQHF. CDR3 nucleotides: TGTGCCAGCAGTTTTGACAGGGGGGTTCAGCCCCAGCATTTT.

The V call is TRBV6-5, the J call TRBJ2-7; maybe TRBD2 (5 bases). CDR1 MNHEY and CDR2 SVGAGI come from the germline V gene. This CDR3 contains 15 residues. V lost 4 bases and J 0 bases, leaving 13 bases between the germline ends. This CDR3 reads CASSSDFSSSYEQYF. The DNA of the CDR3 is TGTGCCAGCAGTTCGGACTTCTCATCCTCCTACGAGCAGTACTTC.

V and J are TRBV5-1 and TRBJ2-5, with 7 bases matching TRBD1. This CDR3 comprises 13 residues. Germline assignment: CDR1 SGHRS and CDR2 YFSETQ. V dropped 6 bases and J dropped 3; count of bases not matched to a gene: 5. The DNA for the CDR3 is TGCGCCAGCAACAACCAGGGGGAAGAGACCCAGTACTTC. Translated, it gives CASNNQGEETQYF.

The CDR3 reads CASTRGSSTDTQYF. The CDR3 DNA sequence: TGTGCCAGCACCCGGGGGTCTAGCACAGATACGCAGTATTTT. The chain is built from TRBV2 and TRBJ2-3; D possibly corresponds to TRBD2 (6 bases). Germline V gene data show CDR1 as SNHLY and CDR2 as FYNNEI. CDR3 size: 14 residues. Deletions cut 7 bases from V and 0 bases from J, with 11 bases between. The whole variable domain, remainder taken from reference TRBV2 and TRBJ2-3, is EPEVTQTPSHQVTQMGQEVILRCVPISNHLYFYWYRQILGQKVEFLVSFYNNEISEKSEIFDDQFSVERPDGSNFTLKIRSTKLEDSAMYFCASTRGSSTDTQYFGPGTRLTVL.

The table lists this clone with a count of one. This chain links TRBV18 with TRBJ1-2; 7 bases align to TRBD1. The CDR3 spans 17 residues. After removal of 4 bases from V and 2 bases from J, the junction contained 13 bases not matched to a gene. Germline CDR1 KGHSH, CDR2 LQKENI. The CDR3 protein is CASSLIVLDRNNYGYTF. The DNA for the CDR3 is TGTGCCAGCTCACTGATCGTCTTGGACAGGAACAACTATGGCTACACCTTC.

This clone was observed a single time. The chain uses TRBV7-9 and TRBJ2-1; no firm D call. CDR1 SEHNR and CDR2 FQNEAQ come from the germline V gene (reference sequence). V gave up 1 base and J gave up 8 bases, with 3 bases separating them. This CDR3 has 11 residues. In DNA, the CDR3 is TGTGCCAGCAGCTTAGTCGATGAGCAGTTCTTC. This encodes CASSLVDEQFF.

The chain links TRBV19 to TRBJ1-2; D ambiguous. The CDR3 extends over 16 amino acids. Germline CDR1 LNHDA, CDR2 SQIVND (reference sequence). Trimming cost V 1 base and J 4 bases, with 16 bases left between them. This chain's CDR3 is CASSIGRGPLGYGYTF. CDR3 coding DNA: TGTGCCAGTAGTATAGGAAGAGGGCCCTTGGGCTATGGCTACACCTTC.

The chain carries TRBV28 and TRBJ1-1; 7 nucleotides align to TRBD1. The CDR3 totals 15 residues. V was clipped by 8 bases and J by 0 bases; unmatched bases: 9. The germline gives CDR1 MDHEN, CDR2 SYDVKM. The CDR3 bases are TGTGCCAGCCGTATAGGGGGCTGGGTGAACACTGAAGCTTTCTTT. Its protein product is CASRIGGWVNTEAFF.

This sequence joins TRBV7-9 and TRBJ2-7; 8 bases are a match to TRBD1. J was trimmed by 5 bases and V by 1 base; bases with no gene match: 7. The CDR3 is 15 amino acids. Germline CDR1 is SEHNR and CDR2 is FQNEAQ (reference sequence). CDR3 region: CASSLGQGAHHEQYF. In nucleotides, the CDR3 is TGTGCCAGCAGCTTAGGGCAGGGGGCCCACCACGAGCAGTACTTC.

This clone has just a few counts. CDR3 in amino acids: CASSPDRGAGNTIYF. The CDR3 region has the DNA TGTGCCAGCAGTCCAGACAGGGGCGCTGGAAACACCATATATTTT. The gene calls are TRBV7-3 and TRBJ1-3; 8 bases match TRBD1. This CDR3 comprises 15 residues. Germline loops: CDR1 SGHTA, CDR2 FQGTGA. J was trimmed by 2 bases and V by 6 bases; bases with no gene match: 6.

In nucleotides, the CDR3 is TGTGCCACCAGTGACCACAGGGAGAGGCGGGAGACCCAGTACTTC. It yields the protein CATSDHRERRETQYF. The rearrangement links TRBV24-1 to TRBJ2-5, with a tentative D call TRBD1 (6 bases). Trimming shortened V by 4 bases and J by 5 bases, and 16 bases separated the two germline ends. Germline loops: CDR1 KGHDR, CDR2 SFDVKD. The CDR3 runs to 15 residues.

The chain is built from TRBV7-3 and TRBJ2-7, with TRBD1 matching over 9 bases. Germline trimming cut 4 bases from V and 7 bases from J; bases unmatched to any gene: 5. This CDR3 contains 13 residues. Looked up from germline, CDR1 is SGHTA and CDR2 is FQGTGA. The DNA for the CDR3 is TGTGCCAGCAGCTCGACAGGGGGAGGGGAGCAGTACTTC. Translating it yields CASSSTGGGEQYF.

The rearrangement links TRBV11-1 to TRBJ2-7; possible D gene TRBD1, 6 bases. V shed 4 bases and J shed 0 bases, with 7 bases lying between them. This CDR3 has 13 residues. The germline gives CDR1 SGHAT, CDR2 FQDESV (reference sequence). CDR3 sequence: CASSWDTSYEQYF. In DNA, the CDR3 is TGTGCCAGCAGCTGGGACACCTCCTACGAGCAGTACTTC.

The J gene is TRBJ1-1, the V gene TRBV4-1; possibly TRBD1 for D (6 bases). The V end lost 0 bases, the J end lost 7 bases, and 21 bases lay between the germline ends. Germline assignment: CDR1 MGHRA and CDR2 YSYEKL. CDR3 size: 17 residues. Here the CDR3 reads CASSQDRTIGAGDEAFF. CDR3 nucleotides: TGCGCCAGCAGCCAAGATAGGACCATAGGGGCAGGGGATGAAGCTTTCTTT.

The CDR3 spells CASSGQQGTYGYTF. CDR3 nucleotides: TGTGCCAGCAGTGGCCAACAGGGCACCTATGGCTACACCTTC. This chain uses TRBV2 with TRBJ1-2; TRBD1 might be the D (6 bases). Germline V CDR1 and CDR2: SNHLY, FYNNEI. This CDR3 has 14 residues. With 4 bases removed from V and 4 bases from J, the gap between germline ends came to 13 bases.

The sample holds one count of this clone. The chain has TRBV4-1 and TRBJ2-3; 8 bases are shared with TRBD1. CDR1 is MGHRA, CDR2 YSYEKL, per germline. This CDR3 is built from 14 residues. V gave up 1 base and J gave up 5 bases; unmatched junction bases: 2. In nucleotides, the CDR3 is TGCGCCAGCAGCCAAGCACAGGGGGAAGATACGCAGTATTTT. Amino acids: CASSQAQGEDTQYF.

V and J are TRBV19 and TRBJ1-5, with 7 bases fitting TRBD1. The junction had 16 bases not matched to a gene; V was cut back by 8 bases and J by 3 bases. The CDR3 extends over 17 amino acids. The germline CDR1 and CDR2 sequences are LNHDA and SQIVND (reference sequence). CDR3 protein: CASVRRGLTGDNQPQHF. In DNA form, the CDR3 reads TGTGCCAGTGTGAGGAGGGGACTTACAGGGGACAATCAGCCCCAGCATTTT.

This clone was found once. For the CDR3, the DNA is TGTGCCAGCTCACCCGGACCGGAGGTCCCTCCTAGCATTCAGTACTTC. It encodes CASSPGPEVPPSIQYF. This chain connects TRBV18 to TRBJ2-4; the D gene is possibly TRBD2 (5 bases). V lost 3 bases to trimming and J lost 9 bases, with 21 bases between them. CDR3 length equals 16 residues. Germline CDR1 reads KGHSH; CDR2 reads LQKENI.

The chain is built from TRBV6-1 and TRBJ2-7; 7 bases match TRBD1. The trim removed 1 base at V and 2 bases at J, leaving 5 bases unmatched. There are 15 residues in the CDR3. Looked up from germline, CDR1 is MNHNS and CDR2 is SASEGT. CDR3 amino acids: CASSEEGAVAYEQYF. In nucleotides, the CDR3 is TGTGCCAGCAGTGAAGAGGGGGCGGTTGCCTACGAGCAGTACTTC.

The V and J genes are TRBV7-9 and TRBJ2-1; a possible D gene is TRBD2 (6 bases). V was shortened by 1 base and J by 8 bases, with 12 bases between the two germline ends. This CDR3 spans 14 amino acids. The germline V gene has CDR1 SEHNR and CDR2 FQNEAQ (reference sequence). DNA of the CDR3: TGTGCCAGCAGCTTAGAACGGGCTAGCGATGAGCAGTTCTTC. Its protein is CASSLERASDEQFF.

The chain combines TRBV5-6 with TRBJ1-6; possible D gene TRBD1, 6 bases. This CDR3 is 15 amino acids long. CDR1 is SGHDT and CDR2 is YYEEEE in the germline V gene. V was cut by 0 bases and J by 10 bases, with 14 bases left in between. The CDR3 region has the DNA TGTGCCAGCAGCTTGGGGACAGCGAATCTATCACCCCTCCACTTT. This encodes CASSLGTANLSPLHF.

Only one count was recorded for this clone. The sample holds other DNA sequences that translate to the same CDR3. V usage is TRBV5-1 and J usage is TRBJ1-3; D is uncertain. Trimming took 0 bases from V and 4 from J, leaving 8 bases between them. The CDR3 loop spans 14 amino acids. Germline V CDR1 and CDR2: SGHRS, YFSETQ. This chain's CDR3 is CASSLGSSGNTIYF. CDR3 sequence (DNA): TGCGCCAGCAGCTTGGGCAGTTCCGGAAACACCATATATTTT.

V usage is TRBV5-1 and J usage is TRBJ1-1; possibly TRBD1 for D (5 bases). The germline CDR1 and CDR2 sequences are SGHRS and YFSETQ. The CDR3 covers 15 residues. V dropped 1 base and J dropped 0 bases, with 10 bases sitting between them. The CDR3 sequence: CASSLLGQLNTEAFF. The CDR3, as DNA: TGCGCCAGCAGCTTGTTGGGGCAGCTGAACACTGAAGCTTTCTTT.

The chain joins TRBV7-9 to TRBJ1-1; no clear D. Trimming took off 2 bases at V and 8 bases at J, with 15 bases between the two ends. The CDR3 is made up of 14 amino acids. The germline gives CDR1 SEHNR, CDR2 FQNEAQ (reference sequence). The CDR3 protein is CASSLSTGAWEAFF. The CDR3 nucleotides read TGTGCCAGCAGCTTATCCACTGGTGCTTGGGAAGCTTTCTTT.

The J gene is TRBJ2-2, the V gene TRBV10-1; possibly TRBD2 for D (6 bases). V was trimmed by 5 bases and J by 1 base, leaving 14 bases between them. Germline values: CDR1 WNHNN, CDR2 SYGVQD (reference sequence). The length of the CDR3 is 16 residues. The DNA of the CDR3 is TGCGCCAGCAGTAGCGAAAAGCGGGTGAACACCGGGGAGCTGTTTTTT. Its translation is CASSSEKRVNTGELFF.

This chain uses TRBV28 with TRBJ1-1; D gene ambiguous. Germline-derived CDR1 and CDR2 are MDHEN and SYDVKM. The V end lost 5 bases, the J end lost 1 base, and 5 bases lay between the germline ends. The CDR3 is made up of 12 amino acids. The CDR3 DNA reads TGTGCCAGCAGTACAGAGAACACTGAAGCTTTCTTT. As protein: CASSTENTEAFF.

The rearrangement uses TRBV15 and TRBJ1-2; weak D call: TRBD1 (5 bases). Germline assignment: CDR1 LNHNV and CDR2 YYDKDF (reference sequence). The V gene lost 3 bases and the J gene lost 1 base, with 12 bases spanning the gap. There are 15 residues in the CDR3. In DNA form, the CDR3 reads TGTGCCACCAGCAGCCTTGACAGACTTAACTATGGCTACACCTTC. It yields the protein CATSSLDRLNYGYTF.